The rows below give T cell receptor beta chains drawn from one sample of a study of blood T cell repertoires in COVID-19. Produced via immunoSEQ multiplex PCR; TCRdb's table is partial and in-frame only. The repertoire holds about 240,000 clones, with about 89% as singletons. What was sequenced was PBMCs or T cells enriched from blood (not recorded which). The receptors originated from a woman in her thirties who had recovered from COVID-19. Each CDR3 is given with its conserved first and last residue. Fields, in order: J gene, V gene, D gene, clone size, CDR3 protein, CDR3 DNA. The D gene is left open where the match is weak. Clone size appears in some rows only: once, few, many, or a class for an expanded clone.

TRBJ1-5 | TRBV7-2 | NA | NA | CASSILGGGNQPQHF | TGTGCCAGCAGCATCTTAGGGGGTGGCAATCAGCCCCAGCATTTT
TRBJ2-1 | TRBV27 | TRBD2 | NA | CASSRLLAGVIIEQFF | TGTGCCAGCAGTCGACTACTAGCGGGAGTAATTATTGAGCAGTTCTTC
TRBJ2-3 | TRBV7-6 | NA | NA | CASSSQISGSTDTQYF | TGTGCCAGCAGCTCCCAGATTAGCGGAAGCACAGATACGCAGTATTTT
TRBJ2-1 | TRBV28 | NA | NA | CASSLYVTYNEQFF | TGTGCCAGCAGTTTATATGTTACCTACAATGAGCAGTTCTTC
TRBJ2-5 | TRBV30 | NA | NA | CAWSGGGRKETQYF | TGTGCCTGGAGTGGAGGAGGGAGAAAGGAGACCCAGTACTTC
TRBJ2-1 | TRBV11-2 | NA | few | CASSSFYTYNEQFF | TGTGCCAGCAGCAGTTTTTACACCTACAATGAGCAGTTCTTC
TRBJ2-1 | TRBV2 | TRBD2 | NA | CASSDPRTSGSYNEQFF | TGTGCCAGCAGTGACCCCCGGACTAGCGGTTCCTACAATGAGCAGTTCTTC
TRBJ2-7 | TRBV5-1 | TRBD1 | many | CASSSGTGGFYEQYF | TGCGCCAGCAGCTCGGGGACAGGGGGCTTCTACGAGCAGTACTTC
TRBJ2-3 | TRBV4-3 | TRBD1 | NA | CASSQDGQGVTDTQYF | TGCGCCAGCAGCCAAGATGGCCAGGGGGTCACAGATACGCAGTATTTT
TRBJ2-2 | TRBV7-7 | TRBD1 | NA | CASSPWGQGATGELFF | TGTGCTAGCAGCCCGTGGGGACAGGGTGCCACCGGGGAGCTGTTTTTT
TRBJ2-1 | TRBV4-2 | NA | NA | CASSQETTSWYNEQFF | TGTGCCAGCAGCCAAGAGACTACCTCTTGGTACAATGAGCAGTTCTTC
TRBJ2-1 | TRBV6-2/TRBV6-3 | NA | NA | CASSYSANEQFF | TGTGCCAGCAGTTACTCAGCAAATGAGCAGTTCTTC
TRBJ2-1 | TRBV12-3/TRBV12-4 | NA | NA | CASSLALGAEQFF | TGTGCCAGCAGTTTGGCGCTGGGGGCTGAGCAGTTCTTC
TRBJ2-1 | TRBV7-2 | TRBD2 | NA | CASTHSYRGSIRTEQFF | TGTGCCAGCACCCATTCCTATCGCGGGAGTATTCGTACTGAGCAGTTCTTC
TRBJ2-1 | TRBV3-1/TRBV3-2 | NA | NA | CASSPPLEMGNEQFF | TGTGCCAGCAGCCCGCCACTAGAAATGGGTAATGAGCAGTTCTTC
TRBJ1-3 | TRBV19 | NA | few | CASRSGRVVENTIYF | TGTGCCAGTAGGAGTGGGAGAGTCGTGGAAAACACCATATATTTT
TRBJ1-5 | TRBV4-2 | NA | NA | CASSQVPTGDQPQHF | TGTGCCAGCAGCCAAGTCCCGACAGGTGATCAGCCCCAGCATTTT
TRBJ2-1 | TRBV7-9 | NA | NA | CASSPRGVADNEQFF | TGTGCCAGCAGCCCTCGCGGGGTAGCGGACAATGAGCAGTTCTTC
TRBJ2-1 | TRBV7-9 | TRBD2 | NA | CASSRPAGVSYNEQFF | TGTGCCAGCAGCCGCCCGGCGGGGGTCTCCTACAATGAGCAGTTCTTC
TRBJ2-3 | TRBV28 | TRBD2 | NA | CASSLYPGGPTDTQYF | TGTGCCAGCAGTTTATACCCGGGAGGGCCTACAGATACGCAGTATTTT
TRBJ1-1 | TRBV5-4 | NA | NA | CASSLAREVMNTEAFF | TGTGCCAGCAGCTTGGCCCGGGAGGTCATGAACACTGAAGCTTTCTTT
TRBJ2-3 | TRBV7-9 | TRBD2 | NA | CASSLLAGSTDTQYF | TGTGCCAGCAGCCTTTTAGCGGGTAGCACAGATACGCAGTATTTT
TRBJ1-3 | TRBV30 | NA | few | CAWRSRDSEKPRFYRNTIYF | TGTGCCTGGAGATCCCGGGACTCCGAGAAACCCCGTTTTTATAGGAACACCATATATTTT
TRBJ1-3 | TRBV30 | NA | NA | CAWSVDLRMGNTIYF | TGTGCCTGGAGTGTAGACTTGAGGATGGGAAACACCATATATTTT
TRBJ1-2 | TRBV7-3 | TRBD1 | NA | CASSSRDRNGYTF | TGTGCCAGCAGCTCCCGGGACAGGAATGGCTACACCTTC
TRBJ2-1 | TRBV2 | TRBD1 | NA | CASSPGQGARNEQFF | TGTGCCAGCAGTCCGGGACAGGGGGCGCGCAATGAGCAGTTCTTC
TRBJ1-5 | TRBV28 | NA | NA | CASSLSGQPQHF | TGTGCCAGCAGTTTATCCGGTCAGCCCCAGCATTTT
TRBJ2-3 | TRBV19 | TRBD2 | NA | CASSIGLAGVRDTQYF | TGTGCCAGTAGTATAGGGCTAGCGGGAGTTAGAGATACGCAGTATTTT
TRBJ2-7 | TRBV19 | NA | once | CASSMSANGNYEQYF | TGTGCCAGTAGTATGTCAGCCAACGGGAACTACGAGCAGTACTTC
TRBJ2-1 | TRBV29-1 | NA | NA | CSVEAGVIDNEQFF | TGCAGCGTTGAAGCGGGAGTAATTGACAATGAGCAGTTCTTC
TRBJ1-2 | TRBV27 | NA | NA | CASSIWRDKNYGYTF | TGTGCCAGCAGCATCTGGAGGGATAAGAACTATGGCTACACCTTC
TRBJ2-1 | TRBV2 | NA | NA | CASSESTVYNEQFF | TGTGCCAGCAGTGAAAGTACAGTCTACAATGAGCAGTTCTTC
TRBJ2-1 | TRBV14 | NA | NA | CASSQQGSYNEQFF | TGTGCCAGCAGCCAACAGGGTTCCTACAATGAGCAGTTCTTC
TRBJ2-5 | TRBV12-3/TRBV12-4 | NA | NA | CASSPTAQETQYF | TGTGCCAGCAGTCCGACAGCCCAAGAGACCCAGTACTTC
TRBJ2-3 | TRBV24-1 | TRBD1 | NA | CATSEDREVDTQYF | TGTGCCACCAGTGAAGACAGGGAAGTAGATACGCAGTATTTT
TRBJ1-2 | TRBV7-9 | NA | NA | CASSLAAGGGYTF | TGTGCCAGCAGCTTGGCGGCGGGCGGTGGCTACACCTTC
TRBJ2-7 | TRBV7-2 | TRBD1 | NA | CASTFTGGVYEQYF | TGTGCCAGCACCTTCACAGGGGGCGTCTACGAGCAGTACTTC
TRBJ2-5 | TRBV24-1 | TRBD2 | NA | CATSKTSGRETQYF | TGTGCCACCAGTAAGACTAGCGGGAGGGAGACCCAGTACTTC
TRBJ1-2 | TRBV24-1 | NA | NA | CATSDFTGRYGYTF | TGTGCCACCAGTGATTTTACAGGACGCTATGGCTACACCTTC
TRBJ2-2 | TRBV19 | NA | NA | CASSNLATNTGELFF | TGTGCCAGTAGTAATCTAGCGACGAACACCGGGGAGCTGTTTTTT
TRBJ2-3 | TRBV28 | NA | NA | CASSLVRFFDTQYF | TGTGCCAGCAGTTTGGTACGGTTTTTTGATACGCAGTATTTT